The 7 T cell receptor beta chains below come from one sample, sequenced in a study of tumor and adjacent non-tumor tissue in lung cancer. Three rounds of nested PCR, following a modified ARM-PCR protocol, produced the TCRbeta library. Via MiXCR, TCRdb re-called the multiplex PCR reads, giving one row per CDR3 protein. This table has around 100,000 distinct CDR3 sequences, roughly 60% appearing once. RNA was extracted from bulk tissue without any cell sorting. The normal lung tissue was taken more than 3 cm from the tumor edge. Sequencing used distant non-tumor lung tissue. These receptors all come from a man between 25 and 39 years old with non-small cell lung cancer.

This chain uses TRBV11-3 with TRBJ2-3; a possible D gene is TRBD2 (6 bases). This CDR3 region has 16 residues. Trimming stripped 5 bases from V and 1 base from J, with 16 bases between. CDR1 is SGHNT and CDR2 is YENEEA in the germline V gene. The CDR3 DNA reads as TGTGCCAGCAGCCCACGAGTGGGAGGACGCACAGATACGCAGTATTTT. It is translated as CASSPRVGGRTDTQYF.

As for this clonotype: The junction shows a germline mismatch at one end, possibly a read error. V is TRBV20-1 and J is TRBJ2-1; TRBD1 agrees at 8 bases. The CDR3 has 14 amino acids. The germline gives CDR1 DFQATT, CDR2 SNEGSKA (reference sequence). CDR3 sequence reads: CNATRGTGVFDQFF. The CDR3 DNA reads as TGCAATGCTACCCGCGGGACAGGTGTATTTGATCAGTTCTTC.

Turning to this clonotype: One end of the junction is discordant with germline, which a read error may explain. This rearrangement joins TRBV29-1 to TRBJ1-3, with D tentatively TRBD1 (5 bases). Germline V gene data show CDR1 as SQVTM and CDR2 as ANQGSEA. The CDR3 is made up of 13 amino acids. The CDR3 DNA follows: TGCAGTGCCCGGGGGTGGAGTGGAGACACCATGTATTTT. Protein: CSARGWSGDTMYF. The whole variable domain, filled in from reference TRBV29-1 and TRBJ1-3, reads SAVISQKPSRDICQRGTSLTIQCQVDSQVTMMFWYRQQPGQSLTLIATANQGSEATYESGFVIDKFPISRPNLTFSTLTVSNMSPEDSSIYLCSARGWSGDTMYFGEGSWLTVV.

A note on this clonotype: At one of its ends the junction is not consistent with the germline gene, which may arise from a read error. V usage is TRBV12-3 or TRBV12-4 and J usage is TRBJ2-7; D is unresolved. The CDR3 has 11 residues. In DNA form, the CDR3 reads TGTGCCAGCAATTTAACCCACGAGCGGTACTTC. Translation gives CASNLTHERYF.

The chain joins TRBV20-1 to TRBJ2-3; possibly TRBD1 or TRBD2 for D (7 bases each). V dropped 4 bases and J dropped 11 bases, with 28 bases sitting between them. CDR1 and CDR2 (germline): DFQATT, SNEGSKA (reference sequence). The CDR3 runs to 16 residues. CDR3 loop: CSATGGLTGARGEQYF. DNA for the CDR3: TGCAGTGCTACAGGGGGTCTAACGGGGGCCCGGGGGGAGCAGTATTTT.

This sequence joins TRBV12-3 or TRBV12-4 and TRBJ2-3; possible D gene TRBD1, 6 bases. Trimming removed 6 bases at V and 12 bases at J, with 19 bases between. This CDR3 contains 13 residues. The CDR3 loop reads CASRAQGSDAQYF. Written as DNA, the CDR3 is TGTGCCAGCAGAGCGCAGGGGTCAGATGCACAGTATTTT.

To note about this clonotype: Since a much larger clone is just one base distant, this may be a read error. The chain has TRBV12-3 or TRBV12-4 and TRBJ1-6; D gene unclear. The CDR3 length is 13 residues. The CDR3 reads CASGAGPNSPLNF. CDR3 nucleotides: TGTGCCAGCGGCGCGGGCCCAAATTCACCCCTCAACTTT.